These 21 T cell receptor beta chains were sequenced from one sample in a study of blood T cell repertoires in COVID-19. TCRdb's table, derived via immunoSEQ multiplex PCR, lists solely in-frame clones and lacks some. The sample includes some 30,000 clones, 85% to 90% of them seen just once. The sequenced material came from peripheral blood. Source of these receptors: a man between 65 and 79 years old with active COVID-19.

The chain employs TRBV7-2 and TRBJ2-3; TRBD2 might be the D (6 bases). Trimming took off 1 base at V and 1 base at J, with 9 bases between the two ends. This CDR3 has 15 residues. Germline lookup yields CDR1 SGHTA and CDR2 FQGNSA. The CDR3 DNA follows: TGTGCCAGCAGCTTAGGAGCTAGCGGCACAGATACGCAGTATTTT. It yields the protein CASSLGASGTDTQYF.

The V gene is TRBV7-8, the J gene TRBJ1-4, with 10 positions matching TRBD1. The CDR3 contains 17 residues. Germline V lookup: CDR1 SGHVS, CDR2 FQNEAQ. Losses at the gene ends were 3 bases for V and 0 bases for J; bases not matched to a gene: 4. CDR3 residues: CASSFDRGRATNEKLFF. The DNA for the CDR3 is TGTGCCAGCAGCTTCGACAGGGGGCGGGCAACTAATGAAAAACTGTTTTTT. The entire variable domain, with the rest obtained from reference TRBV7-8 and TRBJ1-4, is as follows: GAGVSQSPRYKVAKRGQDVALRCDPISGHVSLFWYQQALGQGPEFLTYFQNEAQLDKSGLPSDRFFAERPEGSVSTLKIQRTQQEDSAVYLCASSFDRGRATNEKLFFGSGTQLSVL.

The CDR3 DNA reads as TGTGCCAGCTCACTATTGGGACTAGCGGGGAGCTCCTACAATGAGCAGTTCTTC. Amino acid sequence: CASSLLGLAGSSYNEQFF. V gene TRBV18 combines with J gene TRBJ2-1; the match to TRBD2 covers 13 bases. With 4 bases clipped from V and 0 bases from J, the junction kept 6 bases outside the gene matches. Germline CDR1 and CDR2: KGHSH and LQKENI. The CDR3 has 18 residues.

V usage is TRBV9 and J usage is TRBJ2-3; D ambiguous. Germline V gene lookup returns CDR1 SGDLS and CDR2 YYNGEE. The V gene lost 0 bases and the J gene lost 2 bases, with 7 bases spanning the gap. This CDR3 comprises 14 residues. The CDR3 loop reads CASSVDGFTDTQYF. The CDR3 region has the DNA TGTGCCAGCAGCGTAGACGGGTTCACAGATACGCAGTATTTT.

The J gene is TRBJ2-7, the V gene TRBV5-8; the match to TRBD1 covers 9 bases. The J segment lost 3 bases and the V segment lost 5 bases, leaving 6 bases of the junction unmatched. The CDR3 length is 14 residues. Per germline, CDR1 SGHTS and CDR2 YDEGEE. CDR3 loop: CASSPPGQGYEQYF. The DNA of the CDR3 is TGTGCCAGCAGTCCACCGGGACAGGGCTACGAGCAGTACTTC. Supplemented by reference TRBV5-8 and TRBJ2-7, the full variable domain reads EAGVTQSPTHLIKTRGQQATLRCSPISGHTSVYWYQQALGLGLQFLLWYDEGEERNRGNFPPRFSGRQFPNYSSELNVNALELEDSALYLCASSPPGQGYEQYFGPGTRLTVT.

This clone has just one count. V is TRBV5-1 and J is TRBJ2-3; D is ambiguous. Deletions cut 1 base from V and 1 base from J, with 10 bases between. This CDR3 spans 15 amino acids. CDR1 is SGHRS and CDR2 is YFSETQ in the germline V gene. This CDR3 reads CASSLFVQGTDTQYF. For the CDR3, the DNA is TGCGCCAGCAGCTTGTTCGTCCAGGGCACAGATACGCAGTATTTT.

The V gene is TRBV5-1, the J gene TRBJ2-1; TRBD1 is a possible D gene (5 bases). This CDR3 comprises 13 residues. Germline assignment: CDR1 SGHRS and CDR2 YFSETQ. V was shortened by 2 bases and J by 4 bases, with 7 bases between the two germline ends. The chain's CDR3 is CASSFQGYNEQFF. The DNA for the CDR3 is TGCGCCAGCAGCTTTCAGGGTTACAATGAGCAGTTCTTC.

This clone was detected once. This chain uses TRBV2 with TRBJ1-1, with 7 bases lining up with TRBD1. This CDR3 is built from 14 residues. Looked up from germline, CDR1 is SNHLY and CDR2 is FYNNEI. The ends lost 6 bases at V and 9 bases at J; junction bases unmatched: 13. CDR3 DNA: TGTGCCAGCAGAGTCGACAGGGCCCGGGATAAAGCTTTCTTT. Its translation: CASRVDRARDKAFF.

This chain connects TRBV7-8 to TRBJ1-1; 10 bases match TRBD1. J gave up 11 bases and V 2 bases, and 14 bases lay outside the gene matches. In germline, CDR1 is SGHVS, CDR2 FQNEAQ. The CDR3 runs to 16 residues. The chain's CDR3 is CASSLRPPGQGPGAFF. The CDR3 DNA follows: TGTGCCAGCAGCTTAAGGCCTCCGGGACAGGGGCCAGGCGCTTTCTTT.

CDR3 nucleotides: TGTGCCAGCAGCGTAGCTGACAATGAGCAGTTCTTC. Encoded protein: CASSVADNEQFF. The chain links TRBV9 to TRBJ2-1; D not certain. Per the germline V gene, CDR1 is SGDLS and CDR2 is YYNGEE. Trimming took off 0 bases at V and 5 bases at J, with 3 bases between the two ends. This CDR3 contains 12 residues.

The chain is built from TRBV24-1 and TRBJ1-1; TRBD1 is a possible D gene (6 bases). CDR3 length equals 14 residues. Trimming shortened V by 3 bases and J by 6 bases, and 13 bases separated the two germline ends. Germline CDR1 reads KGHDR; CDR2 reads SFDVKD. For the CDR3, the DNA is TGTGCCACCAGTGATGAGGGGGAAGAGGCTGAAGCTTTCTTT. Its protein product is CATSDEGEEAEAFF.

This chain's CDR3 is CASSLDLGPNQPQHF. In DNA, the CDR3 is TGTGCCAGCAGCTTGGATCTGGGGCCTAATCAGCCCCAGCATTTT. The chain recombines TRBV5-4 with TRBJ1-5, with D possibly TRBD1 on 5 matching bases. CDR3 length: 15 amino acids. V shed 0 bases and J shed 4 bases, with 11 bases lying between them. Per the germline V gene, CDR1 is SGHNT and CDR2 is YYREEE (reference sequence). Based on the CDR3 plus reference TRBV5-4 and TRBJ1-5, the full variable domain is ETGVTQSPTHLIKTRGQQVTLRCSSQSGHNTVSWYQQALGQGPQFIFQYYREEENGRGNFPPRFSGLQFPNYSSELNVNALELDDSALYLCASSLDLGPNQPQHFGDGTRLSIL.

The rearrangement links TRBV21-1 to TRBJ2-5; whether TRBD2, the table's D call, matches the DNA was not checked. TRBV21-1 is marked as a pseudogene. The CDR3 consists of 17 residues. CDR3 sequence (DNA): TGTGCCAGCAGCAAAGAGTGGACTAGCGGGATAAGGGAGACCCAGTACTTC. This translates into CASSKEWTSGIRETQYF.

This rearrangement joins TRBV19 to TRBJ1-4; 9 bases line up with TRBD1. V dropped 6 bases and J dropped 8; count of bases not matched to a gene: 7. CDR1 and CDR2 (germline): LNHDA, SQIVND (reference sequence). CDR3 length: 14 amino acids. The CDR3 spells CASRPWDRDEKLFF. The CDR3 DNA follows: TGTGCCAGTAGGCCATGGGACAGGGACGAAAAACTGTTTTTT.

V usage is TRBV7-2 and J usage is TRBJ2-2; 10 bases match TRBD2. Per germline, CDR1 SGHTA and CDR2 FQGNSA. V trimming: 3 bases; J trimming: 7 bases; junction bases outside the gene matches: 5. CDR3 length equals 15 residues. CDR3 DNA sequence: TGTGCCAGCAGCTTTGGTAGCGGGAGGTTCGGGGAGCTGTTTTTT. Its protein is CASSFGSGRFGELFF.

V gene TRBV18 combines with J gene TRBJ1-1; D is possibly TRBD1 (6 bases). Deletions cut 1 base from V and 6 bases from J, with 9 bases between. The germline V gene encodes CDR1 KGHSH and CDR2 LQKENI. CDR3 length: 13 amino acids. CDR3 sequence (DNA): TGTGCCAGCTCACCACAGGGGGGGGCTGAAGCTTTCTTT. It specifies CASSPQGGAEAFF.

This sequence joins TRBV12-5 and TRBJ1-6; D might be TRBD1 (6 bases). The CDR3 consists of 16 residues. The germline V gene has CDR1 LGHNT and CDR2 FRNRAP. Trimming took off 1 base at V and 11 bases at J, with 18 bases between the two ends. CDR3 coding DNA: TGTGCTAGTGGTTTGGCCGCAGGGGCTTTTTTGCCACCCCTCCACTTT. Translating gives CASGLAAGAFLPPLHF. Using reference TRBV12-5 and TRBJ1-6 for the parts outside the CDR3, the full variable domain is DARVTQTPRHKVTEMGQEVTMRCQPILGHNTVFWYRQTMMQGLELLAYFRNRAPLDDSGMPKDRFSAEMPDATLATLKIQPSEPRDSAVYFCASGLAAGAFLPPLHFGNGTRLTVT.

The V and J genes are TRBV7-9 and TRBJ2-3; 7 bases are a match to TRBD1. The ends lost 4 bases at V and 4 bases at J; junction bases unmatched: 8. The CDR3 has 15 amino acids. Germline V gene lookup returns CDR1 SEHNR and CDR2 FQNEAQ (reference sequence). DNA for the CDR3: TGTGCCAGCAGCTCAGACAGGGTCTTGGCAGATACGCAGTATTTT. This gives the protein CASSSDRVLADTQYF.

CDR3 sequence (DNA): TGTGCCAGCACCCAGGGACTTACCGGGGAGCTGTTTTTT. Protein: CASTQGLTGELFF. The genes are TRBV25-1 and TRBJ2-2; TRBD2 might be the D (6 bases). Trimming left V 7 bases short and J 5 bases short, with 11 bases between. This CDR3 contains 13 residues. CDR1 and CDR2 from the germline V gene are MGHDK and SYGVNS. The complete variable domain, with remaining parts taken from reference TRBV25-1 and TRBJ2-2, reads EADIYQTPRYLVIGTGKKITLECSQTMGHDKMYWYQQDPGMELHLIHYSYGVNSTEKGDLSSESTVSRIRTEHFPLTLESARPSHTSQYLCASTQGLTGELFFGEGSRLTVL.

This chain joins TRBV9 and TRBJ1-4; possibly TRBD1 for D (6 bases). The CDR3 runs 15 residues. Germline V gene lookup returns CDR1 SGDLS and CDR2 YYNGEE. The ends were cut back, 4 bases at V and 3 bases at J, with 13 bases in the middle. The DNA of the CDR3 is TGTGCCAGCAGCCCGACAGGAAAGGCTAATGAAAAACTGTTTTTT. Encoded protein: CASSPTGKANEKLFF. Drawing the rest from reference TRBV9 and TRBJ1-4, the complete variable domain is DSGVTQTPKHLITATGQRVTLRCSPRSGDLSVYWYQQSLDQGLQFLIQYYNGEERAKGNILERFSAQQFPDLHSELNLSSLELGDSALYFCASSPTGKANEKLFFGSGTQLSVL.

CDR3: CASNAKQSTDTQYF. DNA of the CDR3: TGTGCCAGCAACGCAAAACAGAGCACAGATACGCAGTATTTT. V gene TRBV2 combines with J gene TRBJ2-3; no clear D. The CDR3 is 14 residues long. Per the germline V gene, CDR1 is SNHLY and CDR2 is FYNNEI. Trimming pared 7 bases from V and 0 bases from J, leaving 11 bases between. Combining the CDR3 with reference TRBV2 and TRBJ2-3 gives the whole variable domain EPEVTQTPSHQVTQMGQEVILRCVPISNHLYFYWYRQILGQKVEFLVSFYNNEISEKSEIFDDQFSVERPDGSNFTLKIRSTKLEDSAMYFCASNAKQSTDTQYFGPGTRLTVL.